These 28 T cell receptor beta chains share one sample of origin, sequenced in a study of cytomegalovirus exposure and HLA in healthy donors. PCR involved 60 Vbeta and 13 Jbeta primers. Using immunoSEQ multiplex PCR, the repertoire was profiled, and TCRdb retains in-frame clones only, with some absent. The sample yields around 130,000 clones, over 70% seen once. Sequenced: PBMCs. All receptors derive from a woman in her 40s in good health and CMV-seronegative.

V gene TRBV10-2 combines with J gene TRBJ2-3; a possible D gene is TRBD2 (6 bases). Between the trimmed V and J ends, which lost 2 bases and 4 bases, there was a span of 13 bases. Germline lookup yields CDR1 WSHSY and CDR2 SAAADI. CDR3 length equals 15 residues. The CDR3 coding sequence is TGCGCCAGCAGTGAGCCGGGCGGGAAGGCAGATACGCAGTATTTT. As protein: CASSEPGGKADTQYF.

Concerning this clone itself: One end of the junction does not line up with germline, which may come from a read error. V usage is TRBV29-1 and J usage is TRBJ2-4; D possibly corresponds to TRBD2 (6 bases). Germline V CDR1 and CDR2: SQVTM, ANQGSEA. The CDR3 is made up of 14 amino acids. DNA for the CDR3: TGCAGCGTTGTGGGGGGTTTAGCCAAAAACAGTCAGTACTTC. This gives the protein CSVVGGLAKNSQYF.

The chain couples TRBV30 to TRBJ2-5, with 7 bases that match TRBD1. Germline CDR1 GTSNPN, CDR2 SVGIG (reference sequence). The CDR3 length is 16 residues. After removal of 1 base from V and 5 bases from J, the junction contained 13 bases not matched to a gene. This CDR3 reads CAWSGPGEGAWETQYF. The DNA for the CDR3 is TGTGCCTGGAGTGGCCCCGGAGAGGGGGCTTGGGAGACCCAGTACTTC.

The chain couples TRBV7-9 to TRBJ1-2, with no clear D. With 1 base removed from V and 5 bases from J, the gap between germline ends came to 11 bases. This CDR3 comprises 14 residues. Germline lookup yields CDR1 SEHNR and CDR2 FQNEAQ (reference sequence). The CDR3 DNA reads TGTGCCAGCAGCTTAGTGGAGGGAGGGTATGGCTACACCTTC. Translation: CASSLVEGGYGYTF. Complete variable domain (other parts from reference TRBV7-9 and TRBJ1-2): DTGVSQNPRHKITKRGQNVTFRCDPISEHNRLYWYRQTLGQGPEFLTYFQNEAQLEKSRLLSDRFSAERPKGSFSTLEIQRTEQGDSAMYLCASSLVEGGYGYTFGSGTRLTVV.

The chain links TRBV18 to TRBJ2-1, with 12 nucleotides matching TRBD2. CDR1 is KGHSH, CDR2 LQKENI, per germline. After removal of 6 bases from V and 2 bases from J, the junction contained 5 bases not matched to a gene. This CDR3 is 16 amino acids long. The CDR3 coding sequence is TGTGCCAGCTCCCTAGCGGGGGGGCCCCCCTACAATGAGCAGTTCTTC. It specifies CASSLAGGPPYNEQFF.

This chain links TRBV5-6 with TRBJ2-7; 7 nucleotides line up with TRBD1. Germline values: CDR1 SGHDT, CDR2 YYEEEE. The CDR3 extends over 15 amino acids. J gave up 2 bases and V 0 bases, and 5 bases lay outside the gene matches. The CDR3 bases are TGTGCCAGCAGCTTGGTGGCCCAGGGGGCCTACGAGCAGTACTTC. This sequence encodes CASSLVAQGAYEQYF.

The chain has TRBV20-1 and TRBJ2-7, with a possible D match to TRBD1 (6 bases). The germline gives CDR1 DFQATT, CDR2 SNEGSKA (reference sequence). The CDR3 spans 11 residues. Trimming shortened V by 8 bases and J by 6 bases, and 14 bases separated the two germline ends. The CDR3 spells CSLREGVEQYF. The DNA of the CDR3 is TGCAGTCTCCGCGAGGGGGTCGAGCAGTACTTC.

The CDR3 region is CAWAGQENTEAFF. CDR3 coding DNA: TGTGCCTGGGCGGGACAGGAGAACACTGAAGCTTTCTTT. The chain links TRBV30 to TRBJ1-1; 8 bases are a match to TRBD1. The CDR3 has 13 amino acids. Germline V lookup: CDR1 GTSNPN, CDR2 SVGIG (reference sequence). The V segment lost 5 bases and the J segment 1 base; nucleotides outside the gene matches: 3.

This chain joins TRBV4-2 and TRBJ2-3, with 16 bases fitting TRBD2. This CDR3 has 18 amino acids. Germline lookup yields CDR1 LGHNA and CDR2 YNFKEQ. V lost 4 bases, J lost 0 bases, and 4 bases stayed unmatched. CDR3 protein: CASSRGLAGGLSTDTQYF. The CDR3, as DNA: TGTGCCAGCAGCCGGGGACTAGCGGGAGGGCTTAGCACAGATACGCAGTATTTT.

V gene TRBV7-9 combines with J gene TRBJ1-3; 10 bases fit TRBD1. Germline V gene data show CDR1 as SEHNR and CDR2 as FQNEAQ (reference sequence). The CDR3 has 17 residues. J gave up 0 bases and V 4 bases, and 6 bases lay outside the gene matches. CDR3 residues: CASSYGTGVNSGNTIYF. CDR3 in DNA: TGTGCCAGCAGCTACGGGACAGGGGTTAACTCTGGAAACACCATATATTTT.

Worth noting for this clone: Other DNA sequences in the same sample also yield this CDR3. The CDR3 loop is CAWSSQKTQYF. CDR3 nucleotides: TGTGCCTGGAGTAGTCAGAAGACCCAGTACTTC. This sequence joins TRBV30 and TRBJ2-5, with unresolved D. V shed 2 bases and J shed 6 bases, with 7 bases lying between them. This CDR3 is built from 11 residues. Germline CDR1 and CDR2: GTSNPN and SVGIG (reference sequence).

The chain combines TRBV5-6 with TRBJ1-1, with 7 bases fitting TRBD1. The length of the CDR3 is 14 residues. Germline V lookup: CDR1 SGHDT, CDR2 YYEEEE. The J segment lost 1 base and the V segment lost 0 bases, leaving 0 bases of the junction unmatched. CDR3 sequence: CASSLAGGNTEAFF. In DNA form, the CDR3 reads TGTGCCAGCAGCTTGGCAGGGGGGAACACTGAAGCTTTCTTT. Supplemented by reference TRBV5-6 and TRBJ1-1, the full variable domain reads DAGVTQSPTHLIKTRGQQVTLRCSPKSGHDTVSWYQQALGQGPQFIFQYYEEEERQRGNFPDRFSGHQFPNYSSELNVNALLLGDSALYLCASSLAGGNTEAFFGQGTRLTVV.

This chain links TRBV19 with TRBJ1-5; perhaps TRBD1 as D (6 bases). Trimming shortened V by 6 bases and J by 0 bases, and 9 bases separated the two germline ends. The CDR3 is 14 residues long. CDR1 LNHDA and CDR2 SQIVND come from the germline V gene (reference sequence). The CDR3 DNA reads as TGTGCCAGTAGAGGCAGGGGTAGCAATCAGCCCCAGCATTTT. Translated, it gives CASRGRGSNQPQHF.

V gene TRBV28 combines with J gene TRBJ2-7; 9 bases fit TRBD1. Germline V gene data show CDR1 as MDHEN and CDR2 as SYDVKM. CDR3 length: 15 residues. J gave up 2 bases and V 6 bases, and 8 bases lay outside the gene matches. The CDR3, as DNA: TGTGCCAGCAGCTTCGTGGACAGGGGAACCTACGAGCAGTACTTC. Residues: CASSFVDRGTYEQYF.

This clone was picked up a small number of times. The junction and the germline gene differ at one end; a read error may be behind it. The chain recombines TRBV5-1 with TRBJ2-3; TRBD2 might be the D (5 bases). CDR1 and CDR2 (germline): SGHRS, YFSETQ. The CDR3 is 13 amino acids. CDR3 sequence: CAGREGSTDTQYF. CDR3 nucleotides: TGCGCCGGCAGAGAGGGAAGCACAGATACGCAGTATTTT.

The rearrangement joins TRBV28 to TRBJ2-3; 8 bases fit TRBD2. The CDR3 spans 16 residues. J gave up 0 bases and V 8 bases, and 10 bases lay outside the gene matches. CDR1 is MDHEN and CDR2 is SYDVKM in the germline V gene. CDR3 residues: CASGKTSGFSTDTQYF. The CDR3 DNA reads TGTGCCAGCGGGAAAACTAGCGGATTTAGCACAGATACGCAGTATTTT.

This chain's CDR3 is CATSGRSQHLYEQYF. In DNA, the CDR3 is TGTGCCACCAGTGGCAGGTCCCAACACCTCTACGAGCAGTACTTC. The rearrangement uses TRBV15 and TRBJ2-7, with unresolved D. Trimming pared 6 bases from V and 3 bases from J, leaving 18 bases between. Germline V gene lookup returns CDR1 LNHNV and CDR2 YYDKDF (reference sequence). CDR3 length: 15 residues.

This sequence joins TRBV29-1 and TRBJ1-1; no reliable D call. V lost 7 bases and J lost 2, with 14 bases in between. The germline gives CDR1 SQVTM, CDR2 ANQGSEA. The CDR3 spans 13 residues. CDR3 region: CSANSFRNTEAFF. In nucleotides, the CDR3 is TGCAGCGCAAACAGTTTTCGAAACACTGAAGCTTTCTTT.

J is TRBJ1-1 and V is TRBV10-3, with D hard to call. CDR1 is ENHRY and CDR2 is SYGVKD in the germline V gene. This CDR3 spans 15 amino acids. With 10 bases removed from V and 1 base from J, the gap between germline ends came to 19 bases. The CDR3 sequence is CASRTARPGNTEAFF. The CDR3 DNA sequence: TGTGCCAGCAGAACTGCACGGCCAGGGAACACTGAAGCTTTCTTT.

The chain is built from TRBV6-1 and TRBJ2-2; TRBD1 might be the D (6 bases). CDR3 length equals 15 residues. Germline CDR1 and CDR2: MNHNS and SASEGT. Trimming removed 2 bases from V and 4 bases from J, with 11 bases in between. The CDR3 is CASSEQGSFTGELFF. The CDR3, as DNA: TGTGCCAGCAGTGAACAGGGGTCTTTCACCGGGGAGCTGTTTTTT.

This sequence joins TRBV6-1 and TRBJ1-5, with 7 nucleotides matching TRBD1. V shed 6 bases and J 0 bases; nucleotides not matched to a gene: 5. Germline lookup yields CDR1 MNHNS and CDR2 SASEGT. The length of the CDR3 is 15 residues. CDR3 sequence: CASRGQIASNQPQHF. In nucleotides, the CDR3 is TGTGCCAGCAGGGGACAGATTGCTAGCAATCAGCCCCAGCATTTT.

The rearrangement links TRBV28 to TRBJ1-5; D is undetermined. Germline values: CDR1 MDHEN, CDR2 SYDVKM. Trimming removed 2 bases from V and 5 bases from J, with 7 bases in between. This CDR3 comprises 13 residues. This CDR3 reads CASSLPGDQPQHF. Written as DNA, the CDR3 is TGTGCCAGCAGTTTACCCGGGGATCAGCCCCAGCATTTT.

The rearrangement joins TRBV29-1 to TRBJ1-1; D not resolved. Germline CDR1 reads SQVTM; CDR2 reads ANQGSEA. The CDR3 runs to 13 residues. Trimming took off 5 bases at V and 0 bases at J, with 10 bases between the two ends. Here the CDR3 reads CSVNRGMNTEAFF. The DNA of the CDR3 is TGCAGCGTTAACCGAGGGATGAACACTGAAGCTTTCTTT.

The V gene is TRBV7-9, the J gene TRBJ2-6; TRBD1 matches at 7 bases. The CDR3 length is 17 residues. In germline, CDR1 is SEHNR, CDR2 FQNEAQ (reference sequence). Trimming took 5 bases from V and 4 from J; bases not matched to a gene: 11. The CDR3 coding sequence is TGTGCCAGCAGCCCTCCGGGACAGTCAACCGGGGCCAACGTCCTGACTTTC. Amino acid sequence: CASSPPGQSTGANVLTF.

This clone was recorded once. This chain uses TRBV7-9 with TRBJ1-1, with no clear D. V was shortened by 1 base and J by 9 bases, with 15 bases between the two germline ends. CDR3 length: 14 residues. Germline-derived CDR1 and CDR2 are SEHNR and FQNEAQ (reference sequence). The DNA for the CDR3 is TGTGCCAGCAGCTTAGATGGAGTCTGGGAGAAAGCTTTCTTT. Protein product: CASSLDGVWEKAFF.

This clone was detected only once. This chain joins TRBV19 and TRBJ1-5, with 7 bases identical to TRBD1. CDR3 length: 16 amino acids. V lost 3 bases and J lost 0; bases outside the gene matches: 5. Germline CDR1 and CDR2: LNHDA and SQIVND (reference sequence). In DNA form, the CDR3 reads TGTGCCAGTAGTATCGGGACAGTCTATAGCAATCAGCCCCAGCATTTT. This codes for CASSIGTVYSNQPQHF.

In its sample, this clone was seen a few times. The V call is TRBV6-1, the J call TRBJ1-5; possible D gene TRBD1, 5 bases. V lost 6 bases to trimming and J lost 7 bases, with 13 bases between them. The CDR3 is 13 residues long. Germline values: CDR1 MNHNS, CDR2 SASEGT. Written as DNA, the CDR3 is TGTGCCAGCAGAGGCGGGGACCGGCAGCCCCAGCATTTT. Translating gives CASRGGDRQPQHF.

This rearrangement joins TRBV18 to TRBJ2-3, with 10 positions matching TRBD2. Per germline, CDR1 KGHSH and CDR2 LQKENI. V lost 2 bases and J lost 1; bases outside the gene matches: 0. The CDR3 totals 15 residues. In nucleotides, the CDR3 is TGTGCCAGCTCACCAACTAGCGGGGGCACAGATACGCAGTATTTT. As protein: CASSPTSGGTDTQYF.